Presented here are 16 T cell receptor beta chains from one specimen sequenced in a study of tumor and adjacent non-tumor tissue in lung cancer. RNA was extracted from bulk tissue without any cell sorting. TCRbeta libraries were built with three rounds of nested PCR, modified from ARM-PCR. One entry per CDR3 protein, called by TCRdb with MiXCR from the multiplex PCR reads. Of more than 90,000 distinct CDR3 sequences in the sample, about 66% were seen once. The sample consisted of lung tumor tissue. These receptors all come from a man aged 55 to 70 with non-small cell lung cancer.

On this clonotype: An end of the junction differs from the germline gene, which may be a read error. V gene TRBV12-3 or TRBV12-4 combines with J gene TRBJ2-7; D gene unclear. The CDR3 consists of 15 residues. CDR3 residues: CASSLDADPSYEQYF. In nucleotides, the CDR3 is TGTGCCAGTAGTTTGGACGCCGACCCATCCTACGAGCAGTACTTC.

Regarding this clonotype: At one of its ends the junction is not consistent with the germline gene, which may arise from a read error. The genes are TRBV11-2 and TRBJ2-6, with D possibly matching TRBD1 (5 bases). CDR1 is SGHAT, CDR2 FQNNGV, per germline. The length of the CDR3 is 16 residues. The CDR3 loop is CASSFLGRSGANVLIF. The CDR3 bases are TGTGCCAGCAGCTTTCTTGGACGCTCTGGGGCCAACGTCCTGATTTTC.

A note on this clonotype: Sequence at one end of the junction differs from germline and may be a read error. This chain connects TRBV6-1 to TRBJ1-1, with D possibly matching TRBD1 (6 bases). The CDR3 runs 17 residues. The germline V gene encodes CDR1 MNHNS and CDR2 SASEGT. The CDR3 DNA follows: TGTGCCAGCAGTAAAGTGGGACAACCGATCATGAACACCGAAGCTTTCTTT. Protein product: CASSKVGQPIMNTEAFF.

With regard to this clonotype: This may come from a read error, since a much larger clone is one base off. The V gene is TRBV6-1, the J gene TRBJ2-7, with D perhaps TRBD1 or TRBD2 (5 bases each). Per the germline V gene, CDR1 is MNHNS and CDR2 is SASEGT. The CDR3 loop spans 15 amino acids. CDR3 nucleotide sequence: TGTGCCAGCAGTGAACCTGGGACCCTGTCCTACAAGCAGTACTTC. Encoded protein: CASSEPGTLSYKQYF.

As regards this clonotype: One end of the junction does not line up with germline, which may come from a read error. The gene calls are TRBV6-2 or TRBV6-3 and TRBJ1-1, with D uncertain. Germline V gives CDR1 MNHEY, CDR2 SVGEGT. The CDR3 length is 13 residues. CDR3: CASSPTPNTKAFF. In DNA form, the CDR3 reads TGTGCCAGCAGCCCAACACCGAACACTAAAGCTTTCTTT.

For this clonotype: The junction does not match germline at one end; this may be a read error. V usage is TRBV4-2 and J usage is TRBJ2-4; D call uncertain. The CDR3 runs to 16 residues. Germline CDR1 LGHNA, CDR2 YNFKEQ. The CDR3 region has the DNA TGTGCCAGCAGACAAGATGCGGCCCCCCCAGCGAAGATTCAGTACTTC. Translation gives CASRQDAAPPAKIQYF.

CDR3 residues: CAISEAGDYEQYF. The CDR3 coding sequence is TGTGCCATCAGTGAGGCAGGGGACTACGAGCAGTACTTC. V usage is TRBV10-3 and J usage is TRBJ2-7; D possibly corresponds to TRBD1 (6 bases). CDR1 and CDR2 from the germline V gene are ENHRY and SYGVKD. V was pared by 2 bases and J by 3 bases, with 8 bases between. The CDR3 is made up of 13 amino acids.

Concerning this clonotype itself: This sequence may be a read error, since a much larger clone differs from it by one base. The J gene is TRBJ1-1, the V gene TRBV28; D remains ambiguous. The germline CDR1 and CDR2 sequences are MDHEN and SYDVKM. The CDR3 has 13 residues. V shed 7 bases and J shed 4 bases, with 13 bases lying between them. The CDR3 loop reads CASILGVSTEAFF. As DNA, the CDR3 is TGTGCCAGCATCCTGGGAGTGAGCACTGAAGCTTTCTTT.

Notes on this clonotype: At one end the junction does not follow the germline gene, possibly because of a read error. This chain joins TRBV5-5 and TRBJ2-2; TRBD1 might be the D (6 bases). Germline CDR1 SGHKS, CDR2 YYEKEE (reference sequence). This CDR3 is built from 14 residues. CDR3 sequence (DNA): TGTGCCATCTACTCAGGGGCGGACACCGGGGAGCGGTTTTTT. Translating gives CAIYSGADTGERFF.

Concerning this clonotype itself: This sequence may be a read error, since a much larger clone differs from it by one base. A read error is likely, as this CDR3 ends without the conserved phenylalanine or tryptophan. This chain joins TRBV5-1 and TRBJ2-2; 11 bases fit TRBD1. This CDR3 has 17 amino acids. Germline values: CDR1 SGHRS, CDR2 YFSETQ. The V and J ends lost 0 bases and 5 bases, in that order; junction bases with no gene match: 6. The CDR3 DNA sequence: TGCGCCAGCAGCTTGGGAGGACAGGGGGCTGGTACCGGGGAGCTGTTTTAT. Encoded protein: CASSLGGQGAGTGELFY.

As regards this clonotype: A read error may explain this, as a much larger clone is one base away. The chain employs TRBV12-3 or TRBV12-4 and TRBJ2-1, with 9 bases lining up with TRBD2. CDR3 length: 15 amino acids. CDR3 protein: CVSSHRLAAYNEQFF. The CDR3 nucleotides read TGTGTCAGCAGTCACCGACTAGCGGCTTACAATGAGCAGTTCTTC.

This clonotype was seen a single time. V usage is TRBV11-2 and J usage is TRBJ2-5, with D perhaps given as TRBD1 or TRBD2 (6 bases each). Per the germline V gene, CDR1 is SGHAT and CDR2 is FQNNGV. The CDR3 has 15 amino acids. Deletions cut 1 base from V and 5 bases from J, with 14 bases between. The CDR3 nucleotides read TGTGCCAGCAGCTTAGTAGGGGGGATCCGGGAGACCCAGTACTTC. This codes for CASSLVGGIRETQYF.

This rearrangement joins TRBV11-3 to TRBJ2-1; D is undetermined. The V gene lost 0 bases and the J gene lost 9 bases, with 9 bases spanning the gap. In germline, CDR1 is SGHNT, CDR2 YENEEA. The CDR3 is made up of 13 amino acids. CDR3 amino acids: CASSLDKWVEQFF. CDR3 bases: TGTGCCAGCAGCTTAGATAAGTGGGTTGAGCAGTTCTTC. The full variable domain, its missing parts supplied by reference TRBV11-3 and TRBJ2-1, is EAGVVQSPRYKIIEKKQPVAFWCNPISGHNTLYWYLQNLGQGPELLIRYENEEAVDDSQLPKDRFSAERLKGVDSTLKIQPAELGDSAVYLCASSLDKWVEQFFGPGTRLTVL.

In regard to this clonotype: The germline gene is not matched at one end of the junction; a read error may be the cause. This rearrangement joins TRBV10-3 to TRBJ2-2; a possible D gene is TRBD2 (6 bases). Germline V lookup: CDR1 ENHRY, CDR2 SYGVKD. The CDR3 runs 16 residues. Here the CDR3 DNA reads TGTGCTATCACTGAGTCGGAGGGGATTAACACCGGGGAGCTGTTTTTT. It codes for CAITESEGINTGELFF.

About this clonotype: A junction end diverges from the germline sequence, so it may reflect a read error. V and J are TRBV10-3 and TRBJ1-5; perhaps TRBD1 as D (5 bases). The CDR3 length is 13 residues. Germline-derived CDR1 and CDR2 are ENHRY and SYGVKD. Here the CDR3 DNA reads TGTGCTATCAGGGAGGGAAACAATCAGCTCCAGCATTTT. Translating it yields CAIREGNNQLQHF.

This clonotype has only one observation. A much larger clone lies one base from this, so it may be a read error. The chain recombines TRBV13 with TRBJ2-6; tentative D call: TRBD2 (8 bases). The V gene's germline CDR1 is PRHDT and CDR2 FYEKMQ (reference sequence). The CDR3 runs 18 residues. CDR3 nucleotides: TGTGCCAGCAGCAACCGGGGGGGGACAGTCTCTGGGGCCAACGTCATGACTTTC. As protein: CASSNRGGTVSGANVMTF. Drawing the rest from reference TRBV13 and TRBJ2-6, the complete variable domain is AAGVIQSPRHLIKEKRETATLKCYPIPRHDTVYWYQQGPGQDPQFLISFYEKMQSDKGSIPDRFSAQQFSDYHSELNMSSLELGDSALYFCASSNRGGTVSGANVMTFGAGSRLTVL.